This T cell receptor beta chain is from a study of beta chain features in type 1 diabetes. Germline CDR1 and CDR2: MDHEN and SYDVKM. This CDR3 comprises 12 residues. Trimming pared 6 bases from V and 7 bases from J, leaving 12 bases between. Overall study findings and caveats: For type 1 diabetes patients, VDJ junctions showed fewer insertions and more deletions.

The sample holds a few counts of this clone. Its antigen is unknown. The authors took one heparinised blood draw, averaging approximately 110 mL, from each donor. Expressed TCRB transcripts were sequenced because the isolated RNA had all been reverse transcribed beforehand. Each sample of naive, central memory or regulatory T cells had, on average, approximately 3.5 million reads. The table came from immunoSEQ multiplex PCR; TCRdb's copy has only in-frame clones and leaves some out. Here the sample spans about 900,000 clones, roughly 15% being singletons. The sequencing sample was made of naive CD4+ T cells from blood. This TCR came from a woman aged 18 to 35 in good health. J is TRBJ1-2 and V is TRBV28; the D is unclear. The CDR3 spells CASRSTYGGYTF. The CDR3 region has the DNA TGTGCCAGCAGGTCTACCTACGGTGGCTACACCTTC.